This T cell receptor (beta chain) was sequenced for a study of identical twins (dated by TCRdb to about 2016). For the study in its entirety: The study deep-sequenced TCR alpha and beta repertoires from monozygotic twins, unrelated adults of various ages and cord blood to test whether fetal clonotypes persist. To rule out contamination, the twin experiments were replicated at different times with different library preparation protocols.

This clonotype was detected only a few times. What this receptor recognizes is not known. Per-base quality was not reported, and no clone a single base away is much larger than it. The method behind the library was 5' RACE. The instrument given in TCRdb is Illumina HiSeq 2000. A universal primer binding site was introduced by template switching, and a unique molecular identifier was present in the final cDNA, enabling accurate counting of TCR cDNA molecules. Specific primers in the conserved constant-segment region were used to synthesize first-strand cDNA for the TCR alpha and beta chains. To control for contamination, each cDNA library was double barcoded with a SMART-Mk sample barcode plus Illumina barcodes. Two successive PCR steps introduced TruSeq adapter sequences along with Illumina sample barcodes. The TCR alpha and beta cDNA libraries were sequenced on the Illumina HiSeq platform using custom primers. In the source study's methods: MiGEC was used to process raw reads and extract unique molecular identifiers, and MiXCR was used to find CDR3 positions. For each individual, recombination models were inferred using an EM algorithm with the repgenHMM and IGoR tools. The analysis of shared clonotypes was done with the tcR package in R, with sharing normalized by the product of cloneset sizes. Out-of-frame nonproductive sequences were analyzed to study raw recombination free of thymic and clonal selection effects. TCRdb reran the public reads through fastp at Q25 and MiXCR, keeping productive beta chains. Each entry merges the rows of one CDR3 protein and shows their most common DNA and genes. The V and J calls and clone size come from TCRdb's table, not from the authors' own analysis. The sample data list about 470,000 distinct CDR3 sequences, and less than 25% of these were observed just once. In total, the top ten clones hold roughly 3% of the sample.

The CDR3 covers 15 residues, taking in both the cysteine and the phenylalanine. Of all the DNA, just the CDR3 is kept, 45 bases in frame from base 1. V has 3 bases trimmed and J has 7 bases trimmed; junction bases matching no gene number 9. The germline V gene sets CDR1 to SGHRS and CDR2 to YFSETQ. Every donor was a healthy Caucasian. The twin cohort consisted of three pairs of female monozygotic twins, all aged about 18 to 29 years. CD4+ and CD8+ T cell populations were isolated with positive isolation kits from Invitrogen. Broad study findings and their caveats: In beta out-of-frame sequences, excess twin sharing was weaker, because having fewer shared sequences lowered the signal-to-noise ratio. Compared with coincidental sharing between unrelated individuals, out-of-frame TCR alpha sequences shared between twins had an excess of sequences with low generation probability. Zero-insertion analyses could be partly confounded by invariant T cells such as MAIT and iNKT, although diverse VJ usage argued against such confounding for most clonotypes. Out-of-frame TCR alpha sharing in monozygotic twins was systematically underestimated by recombination models, whereas sharing between unrelated individuals was in agreement with the recombination models. Abundant cord blood beta clonotypes carried fewer insertions; young adult naive repertoires showed a weaker similar trend, while memory repertoires showed none. Because the same donors could not be followed over many years, the conclusions depended on cross-sectional statistical analysis.

These same records also appear under a second study, on T cells expressing NK-cell markers. As the second paper documents: TCR beta-chain repertoires were profiled in sorted CD3+CD56+NKG2C+, CD3+CD56+NKG2C- and CD3+CD56-NKG2C+ T-cell subsets from roughly eight donors. Among the eight sequenced donors, seven were HCMV-seropositive and one was HCMV-seronegative. To restrict sorting to alphabetaTCR-expressing T cells, an anti-gammadeltaTCR antibody was added in several experiments. In five to seven donors, the dominant CD3+CD56+NKG2C+ clonotypes were among the top 10 CD8+ clonotypes and accounted for about 1.0-7.0% of CD8+ T cells. Those dominant clonotypes were again the most abundant among CD3+CD56-NKG2C+ cells in a few donors, at roughly 28.3-60.1%. Whether the expanded NKG2C-expressing T cell clones were specific for HCMV antigens was left unclear. The study sequenced eight donors, all healthy volunteers chosen at random: three men and five women. A commercial ELISA kit detecting HCMV-specific IgG in serum was used to determine HCMV serostatus. MIGEC handled demultiplexing of the reads and grouping by UMI, while MiTCR was used to assemble and quantify clonotypes. To exclude erroneous sequences, only TCR cDNA sequences supported by at least two reads were retained. Downstream repertoire analysis used the tcR package, and clonotypes were matched across fractions by CDR3 nucleotide sequence plus V segment. Antigen specificity was annotated against VDJdb with VDJmatch, allowing one amino acid substitution in CDR3.

The sequence was obtained from a woman aged 18-29 years in good health. The sequenced material came from CD4+ T cells sorted from blood. The chain was built from TRBV5-1 and TRBJ1-4; 7 bases in the junction line up with TRBD1. CDR3 protein: CASSSGDSRGEKLFF. The sequenced DNA is TGCGCCAGCAGCTCCGGGGACAGTCGGGGTGAAAAACTGTTTTTT.